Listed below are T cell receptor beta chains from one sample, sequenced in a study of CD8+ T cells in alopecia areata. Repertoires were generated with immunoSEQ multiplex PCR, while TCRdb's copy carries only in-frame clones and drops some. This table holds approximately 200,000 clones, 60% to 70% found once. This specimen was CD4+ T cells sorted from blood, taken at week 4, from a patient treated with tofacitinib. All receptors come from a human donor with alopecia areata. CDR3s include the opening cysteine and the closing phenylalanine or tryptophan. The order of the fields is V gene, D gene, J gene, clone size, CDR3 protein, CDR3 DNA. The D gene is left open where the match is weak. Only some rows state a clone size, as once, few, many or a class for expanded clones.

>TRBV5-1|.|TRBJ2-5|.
CASSLVPGPQETQYF
TGCGCCAGCAGCTTGGTACCAGGGCCCCAAGAGACCCAGTACTTC
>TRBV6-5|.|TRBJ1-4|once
CASSYSGRNNEKLFF
TGTGCCAGCAGTTACTCGGGACGGAACAATGAAAAACTGTTTTTT
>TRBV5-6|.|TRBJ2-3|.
CASSLVDLLQVTDTQYF
TGTGCCAGCAGCTTGGTGGATCTTCTCCAGGTCACAGATACGCAGTATTTT
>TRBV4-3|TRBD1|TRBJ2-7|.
CASSHGTGGSYEQYF
TGCGCCAGCAGTCATGGGACAGGGGGCTCCTACGAGCAGTACTTC
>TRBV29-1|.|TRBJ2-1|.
CSATPLGHEQFF
TGCAGCGCAACTCCCCTCGGGCATGAGCAGTTCTTC
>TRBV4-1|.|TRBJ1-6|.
CASSQGWSQGNSPLHF
TGCGCCAGCAGCCAAGGTTGGTCGCAGGGGAATTCACCCCTCCACTTT
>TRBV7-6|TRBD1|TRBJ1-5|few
CASSLGTGDQPQHF
TGTGCCAGCAGCTTAGGGACAGGGGATCAGCCCCAGCATTTT
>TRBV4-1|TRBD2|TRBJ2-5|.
CASSKDYGGLLQETQYF
TGCGCCAGCTCAAAAGATTACGGGGGGTTACTCCAAGAGACCCAGTACTTC
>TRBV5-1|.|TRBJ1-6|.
CASSGGTRNSPLHF
TGCGCCAGCAGCGGCGGGACGCGCAATTCACCCCTCCACTTT
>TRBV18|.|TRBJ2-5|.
CASSSGEQETQYF
TGTGCCAGCTCATCTGGGGAACAAGAGACCCAGTACTTC
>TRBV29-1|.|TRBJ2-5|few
CSVAPILGYETQYF
TGCAGCGTTGCCCCTATCTTAGGGTACGAGACCCAGTACTTC
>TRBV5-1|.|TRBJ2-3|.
CASSPSRPAEDTQYF
TGCGCCAGCAGCCCCTCGCGACCCGCGGAAGATACGCAGTATTTT
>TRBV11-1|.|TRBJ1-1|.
CASSLRGVVEAFF
TGTGCCAGCAGCTTGAGAGGGGTGGTTGAAGCTTTCTTT
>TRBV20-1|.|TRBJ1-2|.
CSATVQGGYTF
TGCAGTGCTACGGTGCAGGGGGGCTACACCTTC
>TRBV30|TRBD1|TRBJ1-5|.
CAWSTGAQPQHF
TGTGCCTGGAGTACAGGGGCACAGCCCCAGCATTTT
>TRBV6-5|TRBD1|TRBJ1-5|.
CASRSGQGRNQPQHF
TGTGCCAGCAGATCAGGACAGGGACGCAATCAGCCCCAGCATTTT
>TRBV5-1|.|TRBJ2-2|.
CASSPDRWTNTGELFF
TGCGCCAGCAGTCCCGACAGGTGGACGAACACCGGGGAGCTGTTTTTT
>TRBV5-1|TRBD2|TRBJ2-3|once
CASSLGPAGGTDTQYF
TGCGCCAGCAGCTTGGGTCCAGCGGGGGGAACAGATACGCAGTATTTT
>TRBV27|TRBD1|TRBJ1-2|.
CASSLEAGGGLWYGYTF
TGTGCCAGCAGTTTGGAGGCAGGGGGCGGGTTATGGTATGGCTACACCTTC
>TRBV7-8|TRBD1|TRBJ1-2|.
CASSSGQGYTF
TGTGCCAGCAGCTCGGGACAGGGGTACACCTTC
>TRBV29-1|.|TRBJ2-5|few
CSVERGAETQYF
TGCAGCGTTGAAAGGGGGGCAGAGACCCAGTACTTC
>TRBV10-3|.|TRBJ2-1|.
CAIGEGLRSYNEQFF
TGTGCCATCGGAGAGGGACTCCGCTCCTACAATGAGCAGTTCTTC
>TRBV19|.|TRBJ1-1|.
CASSSGTNGGAFF
TGTGCCAGTAGTAGCGGGACAAACGGGGGAGCTTTCTTT
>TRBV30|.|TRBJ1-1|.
CAWRRLNTEAFF
TGTGCCTGGAGACGGTTGAACACTGAAGCTTTCTTT
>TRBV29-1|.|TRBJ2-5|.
CSVGGGSLRQETQYF
TGCAGCGTTGGGGGCGGGTCCCTTCGGCAGGAGACCCAGTACTTC
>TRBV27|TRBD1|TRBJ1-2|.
CASSFSGTGGCTF
TGTGCCAGCAGTTTCTCCGGGACAGGGGGCTGCACCTTC
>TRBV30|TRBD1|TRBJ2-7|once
CAWAGTGGYEQYF
TGTGCCTGGGCCGGGACAGGGGGTTACGAGCAGTACTTC